This T cell receptor (beta chain) came from a study of early T cells in non-severe SARS-CoV-2 infection. Study context: Unsorted whole blood bulk RNA was sequenced, with unpaired chains. Whole-study findings and limits: Using VDJdb, the matching emphasized anti-spike CD8 responses while missing private and CD4 specificities.

Molecules of cDNA were individually given unique molecular identifiers that were attached to them. TCRdb re-called the 5' RACE reads through MiXCR, storing one row per CDR3 protein. The sample lists 65,000 to 95,000 distinct CDR3 sequences, roughly a sixth occurring once. V lost 0 bases and J lost 6, with 12 bases in between. CDR3 length: 15 amino acids. The germline V gene has CDR1 SGHAT and CDR2 FQNNGV. Remarks on this clonotype: Antigen: not known.

V is TRBV11-2 and J is TRBJ2-4; no clear D. This clonotype originated in an adult who was a healthcare worker with PCR-confirmed SARS-CoV-2 infection or an uninfected control (not recorded which). Material for sequencing was whole blood. The CDR3 loop reads CASSLDGRKGNIQYF. CDR3 DNA: TGTGCCAGCAGCTTAGACGGCAGAAAGGGAAACATTCAGTACTTC.